Presented here are 29 T cell receptor beta chains from one specimen sequenced in a study of blood T cell repertoires in COVID-19. Sequencing was performed with immunoSEQ multiplex PCR; in TCRdb, only in-frame clones are kept and a portion is missing. This table holds roughly 390,000 clones, about 90% found once. Material for sequencing was peripheral blood. The source is a woman aged 25 to 45 with COVID-19, enrolled during active disease.

The V and J genes are TRBV2 and TRBJ1-3, with TRBD1 as a possible D gene (5 bases). CDR1 and CDR2 (germline): SNHLY, FYNNEI. Trimming took 6 bases from V and 0 from J, leaving 9 bases between them. CDR3 size: 14 residues. The CDR3 spells CASRPTDSGNTIYF. In DNA, the CDR3 is TGTGCCAGCAGACCGACAGACTCTGGAAACACCATATATTTT.

For this clone: Germline is not matched at one junction end, which may reflect a read error. The chain links TRBV6-2 or TRBV6-3 to TRBJ2-3; perhaps TRBD2 as D (5 bases). The germline V gene has CDR1 MNHEY and CDR2 SVGEGT. The CDR3 spans 13 residues. In DNA form, the CDR3 reads TGTGCCATCAGTCGACTACAACTAGATACGCAGTATTTT. This gives the protein CAISRLQLDTQYF.

In its sample, this clone was seen many times. The V call is TRBV2, the J call TRBJ2-5; D might be TRBD2 (6 bases). CDR1 is SNHLY and CDR2 is FYNNEI in the germline V gene. Trimming pared 5 bases from V and 3 bases from J, leaving 13 bases between. The CDR3 is made up of 14 amino acids. The CDR3 DNA is TGTGCCAGCAGTCCCCAATCGGGAGAAGAGACCCAGTACTTC. This sequence encodes CASSPQSGEETQYF.

V and J are TRBV6-2 or TRBV6-3 and TRBJ1-5; no clear D gene. V lost 5 bases and J 3 bases, leaving 17 bases between the germline ends. The CDR3 extends over 16 amino acids. The germline gives CDR1 MNHEY, CDR2 SVGEGT. CDR3 sequence reads: CASSPLGGLPNQPQHF. The CDR3 DNA reads TGTGCCAGCAGTCCCTTGGGAGGGCTCCCCAATCAGCCCCAGCATTTT.

This chain joins TRBV2 and TRBJ1-1; tentatively, D is TRBD1 (5 bases). CDR3 length equals 14 residues. Trimming shortened V by 7 bases and J by 0 bases, and 12 bases separated the two germline ends. From germline, CDR1 is SNHLY and CDR2 FYNNEI. Here the CDR3 reads CASTLQALNTEAFF. CDR3 sequence (DNA): TGTGCCAGCACCCTACAGGCGCTGAACACTGAAGCTTTCTTT.

The gene calls are TRBV10-3 and TRBJ1-5; D may be TRBD1 (6 bases). This CDR3 region has 15 residues. V shed 2 bases and J shed 2 bases, with 10 bases lying between them. The germline V gene encodes CDR1 ENHRY and CDR2 SYGVKD. The CDR3 sequence: CAISEGGHRNQPQHF. DNA of the CDR3: TGTGCCATCAGTGAGGGGGGACATCGCAATCAGCCCCAGCATTTT.

This clone was seen just once. This chain connects TRBV4-1 to TRBJ2-7; weak D call: TRBD1 (5 bases). This CDR3 comprises 14 residues. Germline V CDR1 and CDR2: MGHRA, YSYEKL. Trimming stripped 1 base from V and 0 bases from J, with 7 bases between. CDR3 nucleotides: TGCGCCAGCAGCCAAGCGGACAACTCCTACGAGCAGTACTTC. Amino acid sequence: CASSQADNSYEQYF.

V gene TRBV7-9 combines with J gene TRBJ2-5; TRBD1 matches 7 bases. J gave up 5 bases and V 7 bases, and 4 bases lay outside the gene matches. Germline CDR1 is SEHNR and CDR2 is FQNEAQ (reference sequence). CDR3 length: 12 amino acids. CDR3 sequence reads: CASTDRVETQYF. CDR3 DNA: TGTGCCAGCACCGACAGGGTCGAGACCCAGTACTTC.

This clone was seen a handful of times. V is TRBV14 and J is TRBJ2-5; maybe TRBD2 (6 bases). The V gene's germline CDR1 is SGHDN and CDR2 FVKESK. The CDR3 is 14 residues long. Deletions cut 1 base from V and 7 bases from J, with 13 bases between. CDR3 amino acids: CASSQGVEGWTQYF. The CDR3 DNA is TGTGCCAGCAGCCAAGGAGTGGAGGGATGGACCCAGTACTTC.

This chain connects TRBV5-1 to TRBJ2-7; 9 bases line up with TRBD2. V was clipped by 0 bases and J by 4 bases; unmatched bases: 2. Germline V gives CDR1 SGHRS, CDR2 YFSETQ. There are 14 residues in the CDR3. In DNA, the CDR3 is TGCGCCAGCAGCTTGGCTAGCGGGACGTACGAGCAGTACTTC. It translates to CASSLASGTYEQYF.

The V gene is TRBV3-1 (or the pseudogene TRBV3-2), the J gene TRBJ1-4; 9 nucleotides agree with TRBD1. CDR3 length equals 15 residues. J lost 7 bases, V lost 4 bases, and 7 bases had no gene match. Germline lookup yields CDR1 LGHDT and CDR2 YNNKEL (reference sequence). In DNA form, the CDR3 reads TGTGCCAGCAGCCGTCCGGGACAGGGAGGTGAAAAACTGTTTTTT. It specifies CASSRPGQGGEKLFF.

The rearrangement uses TRBV2 and TRBJ2-5; 10 positions agree with TRBD2. Germline CDR1 is SNHLY and CDR2 is FYNNEI. V gave up 7 bases and J gave up 7 bases; unmatched junction bases: 18. CDR3 length equals 17 residues. Here the CDR3 reads CASTGASGRGGLGTQYF. In nucleotides, the CDR3 is TGTGCCAGCACTGGGGCTAGCGGGAGAGGGGGATTGGGGACCCAGTACTTC.

A few counts support this clone. V usage is TRBV6-6 and J usage is TRBJ2-2; 7 bases are a match to TRBD1. CDR1 MNHNY and CDR2 SVGAGI come from the germline V gene (reference sequence). With V trimmed by 6 bases and J by 0 bases, 4 bases remained unmatched. This CDR3 spans 15 amino acids. CDR3 nucleotide sequence: TGTGCCAGCAGAAAGGGACAGACGAACACCGGGGAGCTGTTTTTT. Its protein is CASRKGQTNTGELFF.

The chain couples TRBV30 to TRBJ1-3; D not resolved. The V and J ends lost 3 bases and 0 bases respectively, with 9 bases between them. Germline lookup yields CDR1 GTSNPN and CDR2 SVGIG (reference sequence). This CDR3 comprises 14 residues. As DNA, the CDR3 is TGTGCCTGGAGGGGGAGGATCTCTGGAAACACCATATATTTT. This codes for CAWRGRISGNTIYF.

This chain uses TRBV18 with TRBJ2-7, with 7 nucleotides matching TRBD1. The CDR3 sequence is 13 residues long. V lost 3 bases, J lost 4 bases, and 3 bases stayed unmatched. Germline V gives CDR1 KGHSH, CDR2 LQKENI. The CDR3 reads CASSPRGQYEQYF. CDR3 DNA sequence: TGTGCCAGCTCACCGAGGGGGCAATACGAGCAGTACTTC.

The chain is built from TRBV29-1 and TRBJ2-3, with D perhaps TRBD2 (5 bases). This CDR3 region has 13 residues. V shed 2 bases and J shed 2 bases, with 8 bases lying between them. Looked up from germline, CDR1 is SQVTM and CDR2 is ANQGSEA. The CDR3 is CSVESGITDTQYF. CDR3 sequence (DNA): TGCAGCGTTGAATCGGGAATCACAGATACGCAGTATTTT.

The chain employs TRBV30 and TRBJ1-2; possible D gene TRBD1, 6 bases. The CDR3 spans 15 residues. V lost 2 bases, J lost 4 bases, and 17 bases lay in between. CDR1 GTSNPN and CDR2 SVGIG come from the germline V gene (reference sequence). The CDR3 DNA sequence: TGTGCCTGGAGTTTAGCTATGGGGGCGATCTATGGCTACACCTTC. It encodes CAWSLAMGAIYGYTF.

J is TRBJ2-2 and V is TRBV19, with 7 positions matching TRBD1. This CDR3 region has 15 residues. With 4 bases clipped from V and 5 bases from J, the junction kept 7 bases outside the gene matches. Per the germline V gene, CDR1 is LNHDA and CDR2 is SQIVND (reference sequence). CDR3 DNA sequence: TGTGCCAGTAGTAAAACAGGGGTAGGAACCGGGGAGCTGTTTTTT. Translating it yields CASSKTGVGTGELFF.

This clone was seen a few times. The chain uses TRBV5-1 and TRBJ1-2; 9 bases map to TRBD1. The V segment lost 1 base and the J segment 3 bases; nucleotides outside the gene matches: 7. The CDR3 consists of 16 residues. CDR1 and CDR2 from the germline V gene are SGHRS and YFSETQ. The CDR3 DNA is TGCGCCAGCAGCTTGTTCTCACAGGGGGCGGACTATGGCTACACCTTC. It is translated as CASSLFSQGADYGYTF.

The rearrangement links TRBV6-6 to TRBJ2-3, with 13 bases identical to TRBD2. The germline gives CDR1 MNHNY, CDR2 SVGAGI (reference sequence). This CDR3 is 13 amino acids long. V gave up 7 bases and J gave up 8 bases; unmatched junction bases: 3. The CDR3 DNA sequence: TGTGCCAGCACACTAGCGGGAGGGGGTACGCAGTATTTT. Translated: CASTLAGGGTQYF.

The CDR3 spells CASTTLGREMNGYTF. Written as DNA, the CDR3 is TGTGCCAGCACCACCCTGGGGAGGGAAATGAATGGCTACACCTTC. J is TRBJ1-2 and V is TRBV13; no firm D call. CDR3 length: 15 amino acids. CDR1 is PRHDT, CDR2 FYEKMQ, per germline (reference sequence). V lost 7 bases, J lost 6 bases, and 21 bases lay in between.

The genes are TRBV18 and TRBJ1-2; D possibly corresponds to TRBD1 (5 bases). This CDR3 comprises 12 residues. CDR1 KGHSH and CDR2 LQKENI come from the germline V gene. Trimming shortened V by 3 bases and J by 6 bases, and 8 bases separated the two germline ends. The CDR3 nucleotides read TGTGCCAGCTCACCCGGGGGGGATGGCTACACCTTC. As protein: CASSPGGDGYTF.

The gene calls are TRBV10-3 and TRBJ2-3, with D uncertain. Germline V gene lookup returns CDR1 ENHRY and CDR2 SYGVKD. The CDR3 extends over 13 amino acids. Trimming took off 10 bases at V and 2 bases at J, with 13 bases between the two ends. CDR3 residues: CATLREATDTQYF. The CDR3 coding sequence is TGTGCCACGCTGAGAGAGGCCACAGATACGCAGTATTTT.

CDR3 amino acids: CASSQDTLAGEGEQFF. The CDR3 region has the DNA TGTGCCAGCAGCCAAGATACACTAGCGGGAGAAGGAGAGCAGTTCTTC. The chain employs TRBV3-1 (or the pseudogene TRBV3-2) and TRBJ2-1; 11 bases align to TRBD2. Germline CDR1 and CDR2: LGHDT and YNNKEL (reference sequence). The junction had 8 bases not matched to a gene; V was cut back by 0 bases and J by 10 bases. This CDR3 region has 16 residues.

This clone has a single count. J is TRBJ2-7 and V is TRBV30; 10 bases are a match to TRBD2. Looked up from germline, CDR1 is GTSNPN and CDR2 is SVGIG (reference sequence). Germline trimming cut 4 bases from V and 6 bases from J; bases unmatched to any gene: 9. The CDR3 runs 14 residues. Here the CDR3 DNA reads TGTGCCTGGATGGGAGTGCTAGCGGGAGTCGAGCAGTACTTC. Protein sequence: CAWMGVLAGVEQYF.

This clone was seen more than once but under ten times. This chain uses TRBV5-5 with TRBJ2-7; D remains ambiguous. The V and J ends lost 5 bases and 2 bases respectively, with 11 bases between them. The CDR3 contains 13 residues. Looked up from germline, CDR1 is SGHKS and CDR2 is YYEKEE (reference sequence). The CDR3 DNA is TGTGCCAGCAGTTCTAGTGCCACCTACGAGCAGTACTTC. This translates into CASSSSATYEQYF.

The chain employs TRBV7-2 and TRBJ2-7; TRBD1 matches 12 bases. The germline V gene encodes CDR1 SGHTA and CDR2 FQGNSA. The V gene end was trimmed by 2 bases and the J gene end by 9 bases; junction bases not matched to a gene: 5. The CDR3 runs 14 residues. The CDR3 sequence: CASSLMGQGAVQYF. As DNA, the CDR3 is TGTGCCAGCAGCTTAATGGGACAGGGGGCAGTGCAGTACTTC.

This sequence joins TRBV27 and TRBJ2-1; possibly TRBD1 for D (5 bases). CDR1 is MNHEY, CDR2 SMNVEV, per germline (reference sequence). Deletions cut 6 bases from V and 1 base from J, with 16 bases between. The CDR3 contains 16 residues. In DNA, the CDR3 is TGTGCCAGCAGCGGGCCGCCAGGGTGGTCCTACAATGAGCAGTTCTTC. Its protein product is CASSGPPGWSYNEQFF.

Worth noting for this clone: Other DNA sequences of this sample code for an identical CDR3. The J gene is TRBJ1-1, the V gene TRBV7-8, with 7 bases lining up with TRBD1. Germline-derived CDR1 and CDR2 are SGHVS and FQNEAQ. V lost 5 bases, J lost 1 base, and 4 bases stayed unmatched. The CDR3 runs to 14 residues. The CDR3 here is CASSRQGANTEAFF. In nucleotides, the CDR3 is TGTGCCAGCAGCAGACAGGGAGCGAACACTGAAGCTTTCTTT.